The 10 T cell receptor beta chains reported below all come from one sample, sequenced in a study of blood T cells in healthy people across ages. Through a sample-barcoded 5' primer and a J-beta primer mix, a second PCR was run for roughly 7 to 12 cycles. TCRdb used MiXCR to reprocess the 5' RACE reads, holding one entry per CDR3 protein. The sample gives some 1.7 million distinct CDR3 sequences, 28% of which show up once; approximately 7.7% is in the top ten. The sequenced material came from blood. These receptors were taken from a woman in her 30s in good health.

This clonotype appeared a few times. The V gene is TRBV5-1, the J gene TRBJ2-3; D possibly matches TRBD1 or TRBD2 (5 bases each). Germline V CDR1 and CDR2: SGHRS, YFSETQ. V lost 0 bases to trimming and J lost 2 bases, with 13 bases between them. The CDR3 extends over 16 amino acids. CDR3 sequence (DNA): TGCGCCAGCAGCTTGGGCTTTGGGACCGTCACAGATACGCAGTATTTT. Protein sequence: CASSLGFGTVTDTQYF.

This clonotype occurred a few times. The rearrangement links TRBV20-1 to TRBJ2-7, with D perhaps matching TRBD1 or TRBD2 (6 bases each). Germline assignment: CDR1 DFQATT and CDR2 SNEGSKA (reference sequence). V was clipped by 6 bases and J by 2 bases, with 17 bases between them. There are 14 residues in the CDR3. Here the CDR3 DNA reads TGCAGTGCCCAGAGGGGGGCCATTACCTACGAGCAGTACTTC. This gives the protein CSAQRGAITYEQYF.

Ten or more counts support this clonotype. The V call is TRBV20-1, the J call TRBJ1-2; maybe TRBD1 (6 bases). V lost 3 bases and J lost 0, with 14 bases in between. Germline V gives CDR1 DFQATT, CDR2 SNEGSKA (reference sequence). The CDR3 consists of 15 residues. The CDR3 region has the DNA TGCAGTGCTAGGGGGGCGCGGGGAGCTAACTATGGCTACACCTTC. Translated: CSARGARGANYGYTF.

The table lists this clonotype with a few counts. The genes are TRBV28 and TRBJ2-1; D possibly uses TRBD1 or TRBD2 (5 bases each). V was cut by 5 bases and J by 6 bases, with 20 bases left in between. The CDR3 is made up of 16 amino acids. Germline-derived CDR1 and CDR2 are MDHEN and SYDVKM. In DNA, the CDR3 is TGTGCCAGCAGTACTCCTGGGGGTTCAATTACCAATGAGCAGTTCTTC. Residues: CASSTPGGSITNEQFF.

This clonotype was counted between two and nine times. The rearrangement links TRBV7-9 to TRBJ2-4; 8 bases are shared with TRBD2. The J call may be faulty, since TRBJ2-7 better matches the DNA end. In germline, CDR1 is SEHNR, CDR2 FQNEAQ (reference sequence). The CDR3 extends over 16 amino acids. Written as DNA, the CDR3 is TGTGCCAGCAGCCCCGGGGAGACTAGCGTGTTCTACGAGCAGTACTTC. It specifies CASSPGETSVFYEQYF.

On this clonotype itself: A read error may account for a junction end that differs from germline. This chain uses TRBV12-3 or TRBV12-4 with TRBJ2-4, with no clear D. The J call may be mistaken, given a closer DNA end match to TRBJ2-7. The length of the CDR3 is 12 residues. CDR3 sequence (DNA): TGTGCCAGCAGTACAAATTCCTGCGAGCAGTACTTC. The encoded protein is CASSTNSCEQYF.

About this clonotype: One base away lies a much larger clone, so this may be a sequencing read error. V is TRBV10-3 and J is TRBJ2-7, with D perhaps matching TRBD2 (6 bases). In germline, CDR1 is ENHRY, CDR2 SYGVKD. CDR3 size: 12 residues. CDR3 DNA: TGTGCCATCGGACCTAGCGTCTACGGGCAGTACTTC. Translating gives CAIGPSVYGQYF.

For the CDR3, the DNA is TGCAGTGCTAGGGGAGGACAGGGGGCGGTCTATGGCTACACCTTC. Translation gives CSARGGQGAVYGYTF. The chain employs TRBV20-1 and TRBJ1-2; 11 positions agree with TRBD1. V lost 3 bases, J lost 4 bases, and 7 bases stayed unmatched. The CDR3 loop spans 15 amino acids. Germline lookup yields CDR1 DFQATT and CDR2 SNEGSKA (reference sequence).

On this clonotype itself: A clone one base away is much larger, so this may be a read error. The V and J genes are TRBV29-1 and TRBJ2-1; 7 bases align to TRBD2. There are 16 residues in the CDR3. Germline CDR1 is SQVTM and CDR2 is ANQGSEA. CDR3 DNA: TGCATCGTTGAAGATGGGAGGGAGAGCTCCTACAATGAGCAGTTCTTC. It yields the protein CIVEDGRESSYNEQFF.

The V gene is TRBV30, the J gene TRBJ2-1; 8 bases line up with TRBD1. CDR1 and CDR2 (germline): GTSNPN, SVGIG (reference sequence). V dropped 3 bases and J dropped 6; count of bases not matched to a gene: 10. The length of the CDR3 is 15 residues. CDR3 nucleotides: TGTGCCTGGAGCCATCTCCGGACAGGGTCCAATGAGCAGTTCTTC. Encoded protein: CAWSHLRTGSNEQFF.